Here is one TCR beta chain with its context. The authors loaded about 0.2 ug DNA, around 32,000 T cell genomes, into sorted-subset replicate PCRs. The protocol was immunoSEQ multiplex PCR, while the TCRdb copy is restricted to in-frame clones and leaves out a portion. The sample has 500,000 to 700,000 clones; 85% to 95% are singletons. The data derive from a study of shared clonotypes between healthy human individuals. Naive CD8 cells comprised CD45RO-negative, CCR7-positively selected cells, excluding terminally differentiated effector memory CD45RA+ cells. Germline V gene sequence: CDR1 SEHNR, CDR2 FQNEAQ (reference sequence). The V gene end was trimmed by 4 bases and the J gene end by 4 bases; junction bases not matched to a gene: 12. The CDR3 contains 17 residues.

The specimen sequenced was naive CD8+ T cells sorted from blood. V and J are TRBV7-9 and TRBJ2-5, with TRBD2 identical over 10 bases. This TCR came from a woman aged 30 to 39 in good health. The CDR3, as DNA: TGTGCCAGCAGCTCCCATAGAACCTTAGCGGGAGGAGAGACCCAGTACTTC. Translation: CASSSHRTLAGGETQYF.